The TCR beta chain described here comes from a study of control samples from healthy donors and cancer patients. Some clones are missing from TCRdb's copy, which holds only in-frame ones; the method was immunoSEQ multiplex PCR. Of under 450,000 clones listed, about nine tenths are singletons. Sequences were obtained from PBMCs. The clonotype was recovered from a middle-aged man with head and neck cancer.

CDR3 amino acids: CASSVGQLNEKLFF. The DNA for the CDR3 is TGCGCCAGCAGCGTGGGACAGCTTAATGAAAAACTGTTTTTT. The chain recombines TRBV5-1 with TRBJ1-4, with TRBD1 matching 7 bases. The CDR3 length is 14 residues. V shed 4 bases, J shed 4 bases, and the junction held 4 bases outside the gene matches. CDR1 and CDR2 from the germline V gene are SGHRS and YFSETQ.